This T cell receptor beta chain was sequenced during a study of beta chain features in type 1 diabetes. Expressed TCRB transcripts were sequenced after all isolated RNA was converted to cDNA. Only in-frame clones appear in the TCRdb table, and some are missing; sequencing was by immunoSEQ multiplex PCR. The sample has 600,000 or so clones, roughly an eighth seen once. Study-wide results and caveats: Moderate but significant shortening of TCRB CDR3s was recorded in all four CD4+ subsets from Type 1 diabetes patients.

In regard to this clone: Its antigen is unidentified.

V was cut by 4 bases and J by 0 bases, with 14 bases left in between. There are 16 residues in the CDR3. Germline loops: CDR1 SGHRS, CDR2 YFSETQ. Sequenced material: naive CD4+ T cells from blood. This chain joins TRBV5-1 and TRBJ2-4, with D possibly TRBD2 on 5 matching bases. This clonotype was sampled from a man aged 18 to 30 with type 1 diabetes. CDR3 in DNA: TGCGCCAGCAGCCCGGATGGGAGAATAGCCAAAAACATTCAGTACTTC. Protein sequence: CASSPDGRIAKNIQYF.